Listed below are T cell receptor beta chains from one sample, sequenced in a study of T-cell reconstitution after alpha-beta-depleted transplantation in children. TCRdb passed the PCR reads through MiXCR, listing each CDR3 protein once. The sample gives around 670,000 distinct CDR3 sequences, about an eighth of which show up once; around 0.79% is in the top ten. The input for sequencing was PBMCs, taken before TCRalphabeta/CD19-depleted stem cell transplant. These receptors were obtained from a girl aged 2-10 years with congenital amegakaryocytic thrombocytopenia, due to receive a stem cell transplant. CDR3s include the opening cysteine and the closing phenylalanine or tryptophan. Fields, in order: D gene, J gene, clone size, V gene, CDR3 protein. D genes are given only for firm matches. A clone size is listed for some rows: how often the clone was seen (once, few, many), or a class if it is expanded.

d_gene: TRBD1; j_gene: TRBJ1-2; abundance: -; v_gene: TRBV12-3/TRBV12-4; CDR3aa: CASSLHGQGTIYGYTF
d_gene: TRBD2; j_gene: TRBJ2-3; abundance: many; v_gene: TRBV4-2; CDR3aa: CASSQETSGGTDTQYF
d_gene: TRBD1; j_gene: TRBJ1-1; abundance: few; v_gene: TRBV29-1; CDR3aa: CSVDRGSSMNTEAFF
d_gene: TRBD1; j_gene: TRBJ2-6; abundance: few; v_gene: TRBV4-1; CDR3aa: CASRPTGKDSGANVLTF
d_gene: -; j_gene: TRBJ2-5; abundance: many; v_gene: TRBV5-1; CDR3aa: CASSWGQETQYF
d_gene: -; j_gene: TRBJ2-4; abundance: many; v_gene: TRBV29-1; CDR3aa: CSVGAQSPLAKNIQYF
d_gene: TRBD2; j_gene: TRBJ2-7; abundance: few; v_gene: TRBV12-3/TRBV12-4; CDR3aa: CASRKGLAGDGDEQYF
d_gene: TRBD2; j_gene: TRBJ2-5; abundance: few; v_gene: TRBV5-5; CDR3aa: CASSLRPASGRAPETQYF
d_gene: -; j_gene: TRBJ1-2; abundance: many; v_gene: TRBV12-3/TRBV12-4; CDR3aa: CASSPHDWTLYGYTF
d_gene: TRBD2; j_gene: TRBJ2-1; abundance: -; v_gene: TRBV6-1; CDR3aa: CASSPGLAGMNEQFF
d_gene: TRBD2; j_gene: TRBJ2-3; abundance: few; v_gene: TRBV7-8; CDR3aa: CASSLEDGLAGGFEDTQYF
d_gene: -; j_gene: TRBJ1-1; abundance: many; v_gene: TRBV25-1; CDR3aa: CASSEFDSYTEAFF
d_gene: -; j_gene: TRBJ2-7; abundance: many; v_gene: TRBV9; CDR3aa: CASSVELGTTYEQYF
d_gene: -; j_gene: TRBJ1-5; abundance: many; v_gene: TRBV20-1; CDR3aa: CSARPGLDQPQHF
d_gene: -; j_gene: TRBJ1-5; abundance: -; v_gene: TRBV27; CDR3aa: CASSLAWGNQPQHF
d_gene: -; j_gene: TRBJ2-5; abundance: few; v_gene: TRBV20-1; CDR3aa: CSAQGGLQETQYF
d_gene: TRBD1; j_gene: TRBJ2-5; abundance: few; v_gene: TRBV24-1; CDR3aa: CATSDLGQGVETQYF
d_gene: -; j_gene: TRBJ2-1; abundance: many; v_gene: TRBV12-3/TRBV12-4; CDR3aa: CASSLVFVWGDNEQFF
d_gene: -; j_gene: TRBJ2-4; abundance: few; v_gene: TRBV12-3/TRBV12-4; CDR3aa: CASSPSRGVAIQYF
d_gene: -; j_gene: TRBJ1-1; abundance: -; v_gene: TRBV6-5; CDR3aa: CASSYWMNTEAFF
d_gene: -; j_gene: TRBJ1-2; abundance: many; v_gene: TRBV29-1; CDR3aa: CSVEIAGATNYGYTF
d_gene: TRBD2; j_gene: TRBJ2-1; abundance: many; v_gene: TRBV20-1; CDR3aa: CSAPTPLARPYNEQFF
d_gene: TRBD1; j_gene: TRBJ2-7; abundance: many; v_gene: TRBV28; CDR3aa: CAVRSGQPYEQYF
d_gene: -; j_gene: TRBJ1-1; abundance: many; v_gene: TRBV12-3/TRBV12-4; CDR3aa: CASSQDQGTEAFF